Listed below are T cell receptor beta chains from one sample, sequenced in a study of blood T cell repertoires in COVID-19. Sequencing was performed with immunoSEQ multiplex PCR; in TCRdb, only in-frame clones are kept and a portion is missing. Of 77,000 or so clones in the sample, about 90% were seen once. The sample comprised peripheral blood. These receptor sequences come from a man aged 50-60 years with active COVID-19. CDR3s include the opening cysteine and the closing phenylalanine or tryptophan. The D gene is left open where the match is weak. Clone size is stated in some rows and not others, as once, few, many or a class when expanded.

clone size: -; CDR3 length: 14; J gene: TRBJ2-1; D gene: -; V gene: TRBV5-1; CDR3 protein: CASSLDSSYNEQFF; CDR3 DNA: TGCGCCAGCAGCTTGGACTCCTCCTACAATGAGCAGTTCTTC
clone size: -; CDR3 length: 14; J gene: TRBJ1-2; D gene: -; V gene: TRBV6-5; CDR3 protein: CASSYAEGTARYTF; CDR3 DNA: TGTGCCAGCAGTTACGCGGAGGGGACTGCCCGCTACACCTTC
clone size: -; CDR3 length: 16; J gene: TRBJ2-1; D gene: TRBD2; V gene: TRBV19; CDR3 protein: CASSMGGLAGGLGQFF; CDR3 DNA: TGTGCCAGTAGTATGGGTGGGCTAGCGGGAGGGTTGGGGCAGTTCTTC
clone size: -; CDR3 length: 11; J gene: TRBJ1-1; D gene: -; V gene: TRBV29-1; CDR3 protein: CSVQQGSEAFF; CDR3 DNA: TGCAGCGTGCAACAGGGCTCTGAAGCTTTCTTT
clone size: medium-sized; CDR3 length: 16; J gene: TRBJ1-5; D gene: -; V gene: TRBV19; CDR3 protein: CASTPPFQGSNQPQHF; CDR3 DNA: TGTGCCAGTACCCCCCCCTTTCAGGGGAGCAATCAGCCCCAGCATTTT
clone size: -; CDR3 length: 14; J gene: TRBJ1-6; D gene: -; V gene: TRBV28; CDR3 protein: CASWGVPYNSPLHF; CDR3 DNA: TGTGCCAGCTGGGGGGTCCCCTATAATTCACCCCTCCACTTT
clone size: -; CDR3 length: 16; J gene: TRBJ1-5; D gene: -; V gene: TRBV4-1; CDR3 protein: CASSHPPRGMNQPQHF; CDR3 DNA: TGCGCCAGCAGCCACCCGCCGAGGGGGATGAATCAGCCCCAGCATTTT
clone size: -; CDR3 length: 14; J gene: TRBJ2-7; D gene: TRBD1; V gene: TRBV5-1; CDR3 protein: CASSYGQGANEQYF; CDR3 DNA: TGCGCCAGCAGCTATGGACAGGGGGCTAATGAGCAGTACTTC
clone size: -; CDR3 length: 15; J gene: TRBJ2-1; D gene: TRBD2; V gene: TRBV6-4; CDR3 protein: CASSDSSGSYNEQFF; CDR3 DNA: TGTGCCAGCAGTGACTCTAGCGGGAGTTACAATGAGCAGTTCTTC
clone size: -; CDR3 length: 14; J gene: TRBJ1-2; D gene: -; V gene: TRBV6-1; CDR3 protein: CASSEQSGVDGYTF; CDR3 DNA: TGTGCCAGCAGTGAACAATCAGGGGTGGATGGCTACACCTTC
clone size: -; CDR3 length: 15; J gene: TRBJ1-1; D gene: TRBD1; V gene: TRBV3-1/TRBV3-2; CDR3 protein: CASSQAGTGDSEAFF; CDR3 DNA: TGTGCCAGCAGCCAAGCTGGGACAGGGGATTCTGAAGCTTTCTTT
clone size: -; CDR3 length: 13; J gene: TRBJ1-2; D gene: TRBD1; V gene: TRBV5-4; CDR3 protein: CASYSTGADGYTF; CDR3 DNA: TGTGCCAGCTATTCTACAGGGGCGGATGGCTACACCTTC
clone size: -; CDR3 length: 15; J gene: TRBJ2-7; D gene: -; V gene: TRBV3-1/TRBV3-2; CDR3 protein: CASSQDGRRTYEQYF; CDR3 DNA: TGTGCCAGCAGCCAAGATGGGAGAAGGACCTACGAGCAGTACTTC
clone size: -; CDR3 length: 15; J gene: TRBJ1-2; D gene: -; V gene: TRBV7-8; CDR3 protein: CASSLWATETDGYTF; CDR3 DNA: TGTGCCAGCAGCTTATGGGCGACAGAAACTGATGGCTACACCTTC
clone size: -; CDR3 length: 17; J gene: TRBJ2-1; D gene: -; V gene: TRBV7-9; CDR3 protein: CASSLIAAGSGGDEQFF; CDR3 DNA: TGTGCCAGCAGCTTAATAGCCGCGGGAAGTGGAGGCGATGAGCAGTTCTTC
clone size: -; CDR3 length: 18; J gene: TRBJ2-5; D gene: -; V gene: TRBV21-1; CDR3 protein: CASSKGRRERLYQETQYF; CDR3 DNA: TGTGCCAGCAGCAAAGGGAGGCGGGAGAGACTTTACCAAGAGACCCAGTACTTC
clone size: -; CDR3 length: 18; J gene: TRBJ1-5; D gene: TRBD1; V gene: TRBV5-8; CDR3 protein: CASSPDRGPGGSNQPQHF; CDR3 DNA: TGTGCCAGCAGCCCAGACAGGGGGCCAGGAGGGAGCAATCAGCCCCAGCATTTT
clone size: -; CDR3 length: 15; J gene: TRBJ2-7; D gene: TRBD1; V gene: TRBV19; CDR3 protein: CASSTSHRGSYEQYF; CDR3 DNA: TGTGCCAGTAGTACCAGCCACAGGGGCTCCTACGAGCAGTACTTC
clone size: -; CDR3 length: 16; J gene: TRBJ2-5; D gene: -; V gene: TRBV14; CDR3 protein: CASSQQGTIARETQYF; CDR3 DNA: TGTGCCAGCAGCCAACAGGGTACCATCGCGCGAGAGACCCAGTACTTC
clone size: -; CDR3 length: 18; J gene: TRBJ2-7; D gene: TRBD1; V gene: TRBV5-4; CDR3 protein: CASSLRTGGSLGSYEQYF; CDR3 DNA: TGTGCCAGCAGCTTGAGGACAGGGGGCTCTTTAGGGTCCTACGAGCAGTACTTC
clone size: -; CDR3 length: 16; J gene: TRBJ2-3; D gene: TRBD2; V gene: TRBV15; CDR3 protein: CATSRESGRVADTQYF; CDR3 DNA: TGTGCCACCAGCAGAGAAAGCGGGAGGGTTGCAGATACGCAGTATTTT
clone size: -; CDR3 length: 14; J gene: TRBJ2-7; D gene: -; V gene: TRBV18; CDR3 protein: CASSPQNAGGEQYF; CDR3 DNA: TGTGCCAGCTCACCACAAAACGCTGGAGGCGAGCAGTACTTC
clone size: -; CDR3 length: 16; J gene: TRBJ2-5; D gene: TRBD1; V gene: TRBV24-1; CDR3 protein: CATSDASGTGDETQYF; CDR3 DNA: TGTGCCACCAGTGATGCCTCCGGGACAGGGGACGAGACCCAGTACTTC
clone size: -; CDR3 length: 15; J gene: TRBJ2-3; D gene: -; V gene: TRBV6-5; CDR3 protein: CASSYSQGGPDTQYF; CDR3 DNA: TGTGCCAGCAGTTACTCACAGGGAGGGCCAGATACGCAGTATTTT